This T cell receptor (beta chain) is from a study of cytomegalovirus exposure and HLA in healthy donors. At the level of the study: In an earlier analysis, approximately 120 million unique TCR beta sequences were found from some 200 million T cells. Points from the study as a whole: Three chains linked to CMV were shown in vitro to be specific for CMV antigens. Per a later analysis, HLA-associated TCR beta chains showed more clonal expansion than other, equally common TCR beta chains.

PCR involved 60 Vbeta and 13 Jbeta primers. Sequenced by immunoSEQ multiplex PCR; TCRdb stores in-frame clones only, minus some. The table shows 95,000 to 150,000 clones, with approximately 72% occurring only once. The CDR3 consists of 15 residues. The germline CDR1 and CDR2 sequences are MDHEN and SYDVKM. V dropped 6 bases and J dropped 3; count of bases not matched to a gene: 11. As for this clone: The antigen is unknown.

Sequenced material: PBMCs. The gene calls are TRBV28 and TRBJ2-7, with 7 bases aligning to TRBD1. The TCR comes from a man aged 18 to 30 in good health and CMV-seronegative. The CDR3 nucleotides are TGTGCCAGCAGCCCGCACAGGGGACAGTACTACGAGCAGTACTTC. This sequence encodes CASSPHRGQYYEQYF.